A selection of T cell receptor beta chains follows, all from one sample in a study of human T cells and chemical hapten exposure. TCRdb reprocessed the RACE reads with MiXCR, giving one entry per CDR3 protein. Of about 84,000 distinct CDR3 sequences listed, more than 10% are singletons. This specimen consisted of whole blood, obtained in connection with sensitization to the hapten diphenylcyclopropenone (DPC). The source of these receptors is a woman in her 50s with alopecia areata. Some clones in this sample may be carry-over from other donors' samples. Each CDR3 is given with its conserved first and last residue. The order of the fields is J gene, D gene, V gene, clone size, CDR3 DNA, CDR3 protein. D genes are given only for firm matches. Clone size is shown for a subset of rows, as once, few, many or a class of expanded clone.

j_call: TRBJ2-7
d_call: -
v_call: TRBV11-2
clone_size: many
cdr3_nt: TGTGCCAGCAGCTATGGGATCAGCGGGCAGTACTTC
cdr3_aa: CASSYGISGQYF

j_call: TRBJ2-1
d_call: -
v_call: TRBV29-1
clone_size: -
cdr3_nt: TGCAGCGACACCCGAGAAGCAAATGAGCAGTTCTTC
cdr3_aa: CSDTREANEQFF

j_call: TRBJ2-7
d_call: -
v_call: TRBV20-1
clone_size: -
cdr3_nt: TGCAGTGCTAGAGGGTCTACCGGATTGTACGAGCAGTACTTC
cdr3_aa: CSARGSTGLYEQYF

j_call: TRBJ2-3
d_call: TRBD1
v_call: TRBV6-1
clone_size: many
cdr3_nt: TGTGCCAGCAGTGGGGACAGGGGGAGGACAGATACGCAGTATTTT
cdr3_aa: CASSGDRGRTDTQYF

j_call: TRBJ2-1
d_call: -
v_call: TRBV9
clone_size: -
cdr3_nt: TGTGCCAGCAGCCCCATTCGAGGGGGCTACAATGAGCAGTTCTTC
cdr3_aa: CASSPIRGGYNEQFF

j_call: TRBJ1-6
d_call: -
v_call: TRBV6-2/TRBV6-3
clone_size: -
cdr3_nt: TGTGCCAGCAACCACGGAGGGCGACGAGGGGCCCTCCACTTT
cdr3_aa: CASNHGGRRGALHF

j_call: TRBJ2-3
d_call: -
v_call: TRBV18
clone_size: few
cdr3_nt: TGTGCCAGCTCACCGGGACGGAGCCCGGGGGATACGCAGTATTTT
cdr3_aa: CASSPGRSPGDTQYF

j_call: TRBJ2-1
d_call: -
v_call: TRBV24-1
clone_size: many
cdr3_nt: TGTGCCACCAGTGACACTCTGCTCTCCTACAATGAGCAGTTCTTC
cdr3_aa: CATSDTLLSYNEQFF

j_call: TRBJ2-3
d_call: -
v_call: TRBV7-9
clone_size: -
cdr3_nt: TGTGCCAGCAGCTCCGACAGGTTTTTTGATACGCAGTATTTT
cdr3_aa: CASSSDRFFDTQYF

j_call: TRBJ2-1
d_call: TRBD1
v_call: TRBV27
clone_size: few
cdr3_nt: TGTGCCAGCAGTTTAGCCGGGACAGGGTATTTTGAGCAGTTCTTC
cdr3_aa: CASSLAGTGYFEQFF

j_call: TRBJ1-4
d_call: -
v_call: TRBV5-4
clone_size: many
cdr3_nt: TGTGCCAGCAGCTTGGGGTTTGGTTCGGCAGTTTTT
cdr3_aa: CASSLGFGSAVF

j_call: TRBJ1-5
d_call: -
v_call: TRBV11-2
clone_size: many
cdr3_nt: TGTGCCAGCAGCTTAGGGTTGGGGGGCAATCAGCCCCAGCATTTT
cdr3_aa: CASSLGLGGNQPQHF

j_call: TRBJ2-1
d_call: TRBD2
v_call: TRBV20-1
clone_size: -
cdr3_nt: TGCAGTGCCCAACTAGCGGTTCAATCCTACAATGAGCAGTTCTTC
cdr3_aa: CSAQLAVQSYNEQFF

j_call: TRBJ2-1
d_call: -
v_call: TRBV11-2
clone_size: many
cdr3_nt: TGTGCCAGCAGCTTAAGGGTCGGGTCCTACAATGAGCAGTTCTTC
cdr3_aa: CASSLRVGSYNEQFF

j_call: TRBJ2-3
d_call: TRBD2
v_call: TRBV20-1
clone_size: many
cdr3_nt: TGCAGTGCTCGATCACTAGCGGGAGCTGGAGATACGCAGTATTTT
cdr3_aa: CSARSLAGAGDTQYF

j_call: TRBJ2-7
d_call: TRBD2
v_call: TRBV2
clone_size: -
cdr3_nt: TGTGCCAGCTCGGCCGCAGCGGGGAGCTCCTACGAGCAGTACTTC
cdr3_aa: CASSAAAGSSYEQYF

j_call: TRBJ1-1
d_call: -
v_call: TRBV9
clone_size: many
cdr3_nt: TGTGCCAGCAGTTCAGACGGGAACACTGAAGCTTTCTTT
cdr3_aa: CASSSDGNTEAFF

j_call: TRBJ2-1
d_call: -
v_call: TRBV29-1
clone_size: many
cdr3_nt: TGCAGCGCCGGGGTCTTAGGGGAGAAGCAGTTCTTC
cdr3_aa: CSAGVLGEKQFF

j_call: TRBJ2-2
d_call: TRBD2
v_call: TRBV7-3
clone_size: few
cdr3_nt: TGTGCCAGCAGTCTAGCGGGAGGGCCGACAGCCGGGGAGCTGTTTTTT
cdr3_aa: CASSLAGGPTAGELFF

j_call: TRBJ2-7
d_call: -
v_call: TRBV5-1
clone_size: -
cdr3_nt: TGCGCCAGCAGCTTTGAGGACGGGCTAGGAGAGCAGTACTTC
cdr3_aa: CASSFEDGLGEQYF

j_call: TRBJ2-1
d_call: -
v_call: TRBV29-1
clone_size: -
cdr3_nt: TGCAGCGTTATCCGAAATGAGCAGTTCTTC
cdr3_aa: CSVIRNEQFF

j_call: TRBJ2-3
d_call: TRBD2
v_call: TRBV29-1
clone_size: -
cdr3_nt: TGCAGCGTTGAAGAGAATACGCTGGGCAGCGGGAGGGCAGATACGCAGTATTTT
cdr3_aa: CSVEENTLGSGRADTQYF

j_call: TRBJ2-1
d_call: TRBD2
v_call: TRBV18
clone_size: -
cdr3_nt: TGTGCCAGCTCTGAGGAGCGGGAGTCCTACAATGAGCAGTTCTTC
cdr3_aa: CASSEERESYNEQFF

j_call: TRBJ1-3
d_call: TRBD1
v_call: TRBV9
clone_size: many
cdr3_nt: TGTGCCAGCAGCGTAGACGCAGGGGGTTCTGGAAACACCATATATTTT
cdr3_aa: CASSVDAGGSGNTIYF

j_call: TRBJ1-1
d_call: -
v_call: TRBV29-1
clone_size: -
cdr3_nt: TGCAGCGTTGACAGGGTGGGGTTCGGAGCTTTCTTT
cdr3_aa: CSVDRVGFGAFF

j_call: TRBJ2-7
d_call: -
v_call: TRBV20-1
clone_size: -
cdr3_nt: TGCAGTGCGCTTGGGGCTGGGCGTCAGTACTTC
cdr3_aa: CSALGAGRQYF

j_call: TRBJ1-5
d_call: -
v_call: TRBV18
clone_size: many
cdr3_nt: TGTGCCAGCTCACCAGGGGCAAATCAGCCCCAGCATTTT
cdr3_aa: CASSPGANQPQHF

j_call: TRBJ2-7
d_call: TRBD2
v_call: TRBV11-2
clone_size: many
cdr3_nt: TGTGCCAGCAGCTTAGTACTAGCGGCCAACTACGAGCAGTACTTC
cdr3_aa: CASSLVLAANYEQYF

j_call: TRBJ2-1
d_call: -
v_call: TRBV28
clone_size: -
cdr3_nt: TGTGCCAGCAGTTCCGGGGGAGAGAACAATGAGCAGTTCTTC
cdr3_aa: CASSSGGENNEQFF

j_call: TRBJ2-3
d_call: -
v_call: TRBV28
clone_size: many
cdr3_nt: TGTGCCAGCAGTTTGGTGATAGCCACCTCAGATACGCAGTATTTT
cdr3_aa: CASSLVIATSDTQYF

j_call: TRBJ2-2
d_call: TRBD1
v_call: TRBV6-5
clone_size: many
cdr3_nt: TGTGCCAGCAGCGGGACAGGGGCGCACACCGGGGAGCTGTTTTTT
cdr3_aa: CASSGTGAHTGELFF

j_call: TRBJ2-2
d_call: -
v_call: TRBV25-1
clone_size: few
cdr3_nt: TGTGCCAGCAGTGAATGGGCTCAGGCAAACACCGGGGAGCTGTTTTTT
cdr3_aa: CASSEWAQANTGELFF

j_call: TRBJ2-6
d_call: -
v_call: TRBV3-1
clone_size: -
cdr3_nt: TGTGCCAGCAGCCGGCTCGAACAGGGCCGGCTCTCTGGGGCCAACGTCCTGACTTTC
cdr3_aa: CASSRLEQGRLSGANVLTF

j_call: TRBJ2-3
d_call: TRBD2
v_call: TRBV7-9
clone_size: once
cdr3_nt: TGTGCCAGTAACCCGACTAGCGGGAGGGATACGCAGTATTTT
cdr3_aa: CASNPTSGRDTQYF